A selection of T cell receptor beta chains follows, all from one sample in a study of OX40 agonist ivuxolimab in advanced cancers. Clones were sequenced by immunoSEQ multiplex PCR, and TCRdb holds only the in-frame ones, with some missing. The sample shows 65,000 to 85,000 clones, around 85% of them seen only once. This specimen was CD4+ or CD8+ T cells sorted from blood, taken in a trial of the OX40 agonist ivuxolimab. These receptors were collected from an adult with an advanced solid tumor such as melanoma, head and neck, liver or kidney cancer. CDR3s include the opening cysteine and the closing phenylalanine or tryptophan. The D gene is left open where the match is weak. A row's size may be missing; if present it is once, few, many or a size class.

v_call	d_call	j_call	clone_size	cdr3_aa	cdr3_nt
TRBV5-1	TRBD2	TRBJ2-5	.	CASSSGTSGGEETQYF	TGCGCCAGCAGCTCCGGGACTAGCGGGGGGGAAGAGACCCAGTACTTC
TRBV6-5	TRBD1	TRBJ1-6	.	CASRPPRGRDSPLHF	TGTGCCAGCAGACCCCCTAGGGGGCGGGATTCACCCCTCCACTTT
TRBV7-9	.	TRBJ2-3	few	CASSSKDSDTQYF	TGTGCCAGCAGCTCAAAGGATTCAGATACGCAGTATTTT
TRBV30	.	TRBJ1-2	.	CAWSARPVPFGYTF	TGTGCCTGGAGTGCGCGACCCGTGCCCTTTGGCTACACCTTC
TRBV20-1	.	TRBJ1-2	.	CSARVRRAYTF	TGCAGTGCTAGGGTTAGGAGGGCCTACACCTTC
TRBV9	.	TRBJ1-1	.	CASSVGVRANTEAFF	TGTGCCAGCAGCGTAGGAGTCCGGGCGAACACTGAAGCTTTCTTT
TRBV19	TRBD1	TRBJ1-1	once	CASSFTGGANTEAFF	TGTGCCAGTAGTTTCACAGGGGGCGCGAACACTGAAGCTTTCTTT
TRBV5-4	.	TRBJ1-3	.	CAGSLGDVGNTIYF	TGTGCCGGCAGCTTAGGGGACGTTGGAAACACCATATATTTT
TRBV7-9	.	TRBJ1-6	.	CASSLAPVSPLHF	TGTGCCAGCAGCTTAGCGCCCGTCTCACCCCTCCACTTT
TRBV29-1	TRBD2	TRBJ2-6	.	CSVTTSGGGSGANVLTF	TGCAGCGTCACGACTAGCGGGGGGGGCTCTGGGGCCAACGTCCTGACTTTC
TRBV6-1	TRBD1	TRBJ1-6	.	CASTGTGESPLHF	TGTGCCAGCACAGGGACAGGGGAATCACCCCTCCACTTT
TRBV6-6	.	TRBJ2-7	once	CASRRDRFYEQYF	TGTGCCAGCAGACGCGACAGGTTCTACGAGCAGTACTTC
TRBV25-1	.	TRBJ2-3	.	CASSRSISDTQYF	TGTGCCAGCAGTAGAAGCATCTCAGATACGCAGTATTTT
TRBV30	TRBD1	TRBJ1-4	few	CAWRGRQGDFEKLFF	TGTGCCTGGAGGGGGAGACAGGGGGATTTTGAAAAACTGTTTTTT
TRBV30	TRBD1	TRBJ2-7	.	CAWIRDRGHEQYF	TGTGCCTGGATTAGGGACAGGGGGCATGAGCAGTACTTC
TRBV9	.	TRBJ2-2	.	CASSVWGAYPEINTGELFF	TGTGCCAGCAGCGTATGGGGGGCGTATCCGGAGATAAACACCGGGGAGCTGTTTTTT
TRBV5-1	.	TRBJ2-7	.	CASSWGAGTTYEQYF	TGCGCCAGCAGCTGGGGAGCAGGGACGACCTACGAGCAGTACTTC
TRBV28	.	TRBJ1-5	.	CASSPPGGNQPQHF	TGTGCCAGCAGCCCACCAGGTGGCAATCAGCCCCAGCATTTT
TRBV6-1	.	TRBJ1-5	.	CASSSSLYSNQPQHF	TGTGCCAGCAGTAGCAGTCTCTATAGCAATCAGCCCCAGCATTTT
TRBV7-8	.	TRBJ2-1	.	CASSRGRDNEQFF	TGTGCCAGCAGCAGAGGAAGGGACAATGAGCAGTTCTTC
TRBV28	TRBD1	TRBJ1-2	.	CASSMGQNYGYTF	TGTGCCAGCAGTATGGGACAGAACTATGGCTACACCTTC
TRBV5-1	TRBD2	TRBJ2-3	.	CASSFPTSGGDLDTQYF	TGCGCCAGCAGCTTCCCGACTAGCGGGGGGGATTTAGATACGCAGTATTTT
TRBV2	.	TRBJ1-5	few	CASSEVRGSSQPQHF	TGTGCCAGCAGTGAGGTAAGGGGCTCAAGTCAGCCCCAGCATTTT
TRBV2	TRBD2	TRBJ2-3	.	CASSGLAAVEGDTQYF	TGTGCCAGCTCGGGACTAGCGGCCGTCGAGGGAGATACGCAGTATTTT
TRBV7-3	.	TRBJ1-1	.	CASSSLGRDTEAFF	TGTGCCAGCAGCTCCCTAGGCAGGGACACTGAAGCTTTCTTT
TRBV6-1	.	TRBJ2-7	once	CASSEDRYEQYF	TGTGCCAGCAGTGAAGACAGATACGAGCAGTACTTC
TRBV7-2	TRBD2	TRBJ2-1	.	CASSTGLAGYNEQFF	TGTGCCAGCAGCACGGGACTAGCGGGTTACAATGAGCAGTTCTTC
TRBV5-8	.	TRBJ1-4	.	CASSFRGFSNEKLFF	TGTGCCAGCAGCTTTAGAGGGTTCTCTAATGAAAAACTGTTTTTT
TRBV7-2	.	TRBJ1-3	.	CASSPTTGAGNTIYF	TGTGCCAGCAGCCCGACGACAGGAGCTGGAAACACCATATATTTT
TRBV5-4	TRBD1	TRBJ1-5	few	CATSYRGFGDQPQHF	TGTGCCACATCCTACAGGGGTTTTGGCGATCAGCCCCAGCATTTT
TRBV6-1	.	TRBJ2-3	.	CASSEVAPSTDTQYF	TGTGCCAGCAGTGAAGTAGCGCCAAGCACAGATACGCAGTATTTT
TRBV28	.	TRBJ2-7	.	CASSGTPSYEQYF	TGTGCCAGCAGTGGAACTCCCTCCTACGAGCAGTACTTC
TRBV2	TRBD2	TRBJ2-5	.	CASSEPLAGWRETQYF	TGTGCCAGCAGTGAACCGTTAGCGGGATGGAGGGAGACCCAGTACTTC
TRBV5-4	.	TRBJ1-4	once	CASNQGLGNEKLFF	TGTGCCAGCAACCAGGGGCTGGGTAATGAAAAACTGTTTTTT
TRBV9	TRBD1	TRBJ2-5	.	CASSVGTAQETQYF	TGTGCCAGCAGCGTTGGGACAGCCCAAGAGACCCAGTACTTC
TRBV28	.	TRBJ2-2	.	CASSAVGAVGTGELFF	TGTGCCAGCAGCGCTGTCGGGGCAGTTGGCACCGGGGAGCTGTTTTTT
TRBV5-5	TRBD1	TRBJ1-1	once	CASSLAQGTGVFATAEAFF	TGTGCCAGCAGCTTGGCCCAGGGGACAGGGGTCTTTGCAACAGCTGAAGCTTTCTTT
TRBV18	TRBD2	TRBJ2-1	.	CASSPSGSRGEQFF	TGTGCCAGCTCACCAAGCGGGAGTAGGGGTGAGCAGTTCTTC
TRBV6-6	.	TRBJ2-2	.	CASNPLTAGNTGELFF	TGTGCCAGCAACCCCCTGACGGCGGGGAACACCGGGGAGCTGTTTTTT
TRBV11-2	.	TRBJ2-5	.	CASSLRQLRGETQYF	TGTGCCAGCAGCTTAAGACAGTTGCGGGGAGAGACCCAGTACTTC
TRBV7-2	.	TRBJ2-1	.	CASSFKVGLNYEQFF	TGTGCCAGCAGCTTTAAAGTCGGTCTAAACTATGAGCAGTTCTTC
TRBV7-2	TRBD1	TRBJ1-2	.	CASSFRQGERTNYGYTF	TGTGCCAGCAGCTTTCGACAGGGGGAGAGGACTAACTATGGCTACACCTTC
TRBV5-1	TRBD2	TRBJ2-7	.	CASSHPGGAGEYSSYEQYF	TGCGCCAGCAGCCACCCCGGGGGAGCGGGAGAGTATTCGAGCTACGAGCAGTACTTC
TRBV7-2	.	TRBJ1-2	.	CASSLEGIYGYTF	TGTGCCAGCAGCTTGGAGGGGATCTATGGCTACACCTTC
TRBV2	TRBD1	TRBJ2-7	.	CASSVTGGGSYEQYF	TGTGCCAGCAGTGTCACAGGGGGCGGCTCCTACGAGCAGTACTTC
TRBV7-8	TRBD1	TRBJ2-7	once	CASSADRGHEQYF	TGTGCCAGCAGCGCGGACAGGGGCCACGAGCAGTACTTC